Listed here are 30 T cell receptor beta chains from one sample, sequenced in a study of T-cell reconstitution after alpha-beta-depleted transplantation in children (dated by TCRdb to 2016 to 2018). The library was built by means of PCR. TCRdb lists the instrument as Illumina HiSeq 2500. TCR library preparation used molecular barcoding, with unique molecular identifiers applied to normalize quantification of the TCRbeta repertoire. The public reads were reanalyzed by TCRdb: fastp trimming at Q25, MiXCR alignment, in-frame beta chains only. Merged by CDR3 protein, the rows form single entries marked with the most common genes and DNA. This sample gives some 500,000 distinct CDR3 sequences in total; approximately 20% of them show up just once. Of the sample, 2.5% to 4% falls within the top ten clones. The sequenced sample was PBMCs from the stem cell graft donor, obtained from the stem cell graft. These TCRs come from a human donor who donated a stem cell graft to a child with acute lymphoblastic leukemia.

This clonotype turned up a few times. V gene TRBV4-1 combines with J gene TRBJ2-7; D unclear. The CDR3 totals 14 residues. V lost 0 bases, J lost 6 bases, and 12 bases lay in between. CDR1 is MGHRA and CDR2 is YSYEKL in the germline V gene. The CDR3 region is CASSQDYPPGEQYF. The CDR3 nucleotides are TGCGCCAGCAGCCAAGATTACCCCCCTGGCGAGCAGTACTTC.

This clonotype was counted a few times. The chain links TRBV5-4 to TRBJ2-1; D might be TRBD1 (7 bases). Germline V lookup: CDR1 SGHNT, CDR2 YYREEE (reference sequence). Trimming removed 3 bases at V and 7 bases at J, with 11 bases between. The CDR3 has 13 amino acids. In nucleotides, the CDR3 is TGTGCCAGCAGCTCCAGGGGGGTTAATGAGCAGTTCTTC. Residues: CASSSRGVNEQFF.

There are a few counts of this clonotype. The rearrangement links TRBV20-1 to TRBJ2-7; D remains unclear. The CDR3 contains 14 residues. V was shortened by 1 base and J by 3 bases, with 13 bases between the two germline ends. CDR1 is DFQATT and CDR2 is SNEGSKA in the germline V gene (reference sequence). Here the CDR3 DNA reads TGCAGTGCTAGAGGTGCTTCACCGAGCTACGAGCAGTACTTC. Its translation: CSARGASPSYEQYF.

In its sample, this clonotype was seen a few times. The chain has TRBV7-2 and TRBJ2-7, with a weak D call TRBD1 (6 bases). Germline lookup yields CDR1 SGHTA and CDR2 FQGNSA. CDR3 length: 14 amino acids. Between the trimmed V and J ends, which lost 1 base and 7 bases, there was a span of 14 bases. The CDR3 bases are TGTGCCAGCAGCTTAGGGGTCAGGGGCGGGGAGCAGTACTTC. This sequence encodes CASSLGVRGGEQYF.

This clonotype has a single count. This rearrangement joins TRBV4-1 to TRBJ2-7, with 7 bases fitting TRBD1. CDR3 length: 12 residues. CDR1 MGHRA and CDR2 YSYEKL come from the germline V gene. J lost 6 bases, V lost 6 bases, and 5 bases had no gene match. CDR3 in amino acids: CASRGGSSEQYF. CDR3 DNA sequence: TGCGCCAGCAGAGGGGGCTCGAGCGAGCAGTACTTC.

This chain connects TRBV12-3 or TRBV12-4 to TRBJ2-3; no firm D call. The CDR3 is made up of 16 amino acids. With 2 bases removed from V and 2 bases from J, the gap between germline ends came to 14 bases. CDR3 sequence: CASSLNAELDTDTQYF. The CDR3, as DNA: TGTGCCAGCAGTTTAAACGCCGAACTCGACACAGATACGCAGTATTTT.

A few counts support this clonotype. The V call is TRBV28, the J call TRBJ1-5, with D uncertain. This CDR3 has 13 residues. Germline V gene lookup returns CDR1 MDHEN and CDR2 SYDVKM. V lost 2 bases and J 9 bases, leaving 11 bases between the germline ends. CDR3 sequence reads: CASSLQPTGPQHF. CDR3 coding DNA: TGTGCCAGCAGTTTACAGCCCACGGGGCCCCAGCATTTT. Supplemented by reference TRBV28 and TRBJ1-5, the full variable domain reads DVKVTQSSRYLVKRTGEKVFLECVQDMDHENMFWYRQDPGLGLRLIYFSYDVKMKEKGDIPEGYSVSREKKERFSLILESASTNQTSMYLCASSLQPTGPQHFGDGTRLSIL.

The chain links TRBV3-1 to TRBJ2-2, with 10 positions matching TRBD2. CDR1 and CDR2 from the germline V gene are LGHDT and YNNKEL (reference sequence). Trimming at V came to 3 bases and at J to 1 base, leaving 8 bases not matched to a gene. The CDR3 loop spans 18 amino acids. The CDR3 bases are TGTGCCAGCAGCCAGGTAGCGGGAGGCCCTTTGAACACCGGGGAGCTGTTTTTT. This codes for CASSQVAGGPLNTGELFF.

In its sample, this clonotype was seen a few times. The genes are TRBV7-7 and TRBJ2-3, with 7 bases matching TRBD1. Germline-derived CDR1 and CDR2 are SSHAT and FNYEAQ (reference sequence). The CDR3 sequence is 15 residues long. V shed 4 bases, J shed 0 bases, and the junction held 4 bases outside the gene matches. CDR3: CASSSGQTSTDTQYF. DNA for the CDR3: TGTGCCAGCAGCTCGGGACAGACTAGCACAGATACGCAGTATTTT.

As DNA, the CDR3 is TGCAGTGCTGTGAAGCGGGAGCCCTACGAGCAGTACTTC. Protein: CSAVKREPYEQYF. The chain recombines TRBV20-1 with TRBJ2-7; 8 bases line up with TRBD2. CDR3 length: 13 amino acids. J gave up 2 bases and V 5 bases, and 5 bases lay outside the gene matches. CDR1 and CDR2 from the germline V gene are DFQATT and SNEGSKA (reference sequence).

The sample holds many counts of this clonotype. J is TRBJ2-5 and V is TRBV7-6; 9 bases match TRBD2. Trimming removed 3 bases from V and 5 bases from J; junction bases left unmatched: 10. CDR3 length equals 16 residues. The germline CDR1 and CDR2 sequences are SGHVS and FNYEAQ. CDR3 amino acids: CASSFDVAGVGETQYF. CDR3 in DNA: TGTGCCAGCAGCTTCGACGTAGCGGGAGTAGGGGAGACCCAGTACTTC.

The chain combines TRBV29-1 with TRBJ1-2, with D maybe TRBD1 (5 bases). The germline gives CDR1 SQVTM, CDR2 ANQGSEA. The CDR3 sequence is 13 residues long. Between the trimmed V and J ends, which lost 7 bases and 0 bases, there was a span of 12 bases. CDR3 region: CSAKQGANYGYTF. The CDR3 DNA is TGCAGCGCCAAGCAGGGCGCTAACTATGGCTACACCTTC. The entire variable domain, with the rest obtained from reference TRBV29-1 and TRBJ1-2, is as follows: SAVISQKPSRDICQRGTSLTIQCQVDSQVTMMFWYRQQPGQSLTLIATANQGSEATYESGFVIDKFPISRPNLTFSTLTVSNMSPEDSSIYLCSAKQGANYGYTFGSGTRLTVV.

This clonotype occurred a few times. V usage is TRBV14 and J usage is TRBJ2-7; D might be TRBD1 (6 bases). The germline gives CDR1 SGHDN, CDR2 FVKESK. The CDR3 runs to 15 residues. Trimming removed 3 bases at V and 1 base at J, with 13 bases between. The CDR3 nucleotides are TGTGCCAGCAGCCAGGATGTCACAGGGTCCTACGAGCAGTACTTC. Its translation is CASSQDVTGSYEQYF.

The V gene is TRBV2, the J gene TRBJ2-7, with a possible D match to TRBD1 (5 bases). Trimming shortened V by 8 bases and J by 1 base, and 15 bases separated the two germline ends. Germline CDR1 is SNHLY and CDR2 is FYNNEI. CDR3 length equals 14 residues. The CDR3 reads CASPTYRGSYEQYF. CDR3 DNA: TGTGCCAGCCCAACATATAGGGGATCCTACGAGCAGTACTTC. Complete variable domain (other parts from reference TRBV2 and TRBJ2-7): EPEVTQTPSHQVTQMGQEVILRCVPISNHLYFYWYRQILGQKVEFLVSFYNNEISEKSEIFDDQFSVERPDGSNFTLKIRSTKLEDSAMYFCASPTYRGSYEQYFGPGTRLTVT.

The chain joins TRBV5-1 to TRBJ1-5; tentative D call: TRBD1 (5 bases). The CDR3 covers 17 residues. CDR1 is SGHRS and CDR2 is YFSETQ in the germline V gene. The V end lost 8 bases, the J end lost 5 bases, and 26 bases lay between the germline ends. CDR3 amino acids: CARRGPIGPRGDQPQHF. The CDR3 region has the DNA TGCGCCAGAAGGGGACCGATTGGCCCACGAGGCGATCAGCCCCAGCATTTT.

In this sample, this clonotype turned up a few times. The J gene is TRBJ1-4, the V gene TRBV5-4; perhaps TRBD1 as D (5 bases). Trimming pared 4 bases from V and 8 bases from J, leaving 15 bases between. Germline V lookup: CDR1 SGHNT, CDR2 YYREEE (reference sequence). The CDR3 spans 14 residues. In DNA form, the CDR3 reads TGTGCCAGCAGCCTCCCTTTGGGGGGGGAAAAACTGTTTTTT. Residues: CASSLPLGGEKLFF.

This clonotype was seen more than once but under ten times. The CDR3 spells CASSPDRNIYEQYF. DNA for the CDR3: TGCGCCAGCAGTCCGGACAGAAATATCTACGAGCAGTACTTC. The chain uses TRBV5-1 and TRBJ2-7; D may be TRBD1 (6 bases). The CDR3 sequence is 14 residues long. CDR1 is SGHRS and CDR2 is YFSETQ in the germline V gene. V was trimmed by 5 bases and J by 3 bases, leaving 15 bases between them. Full variable domain (outside the CDR3, taken from reference TRBV5-1 and TRBJ2-7): KAGVTQTPRYLIKTRGQQVTLSCSPISGHRSVSWYQQTPGQGLQFLFEYFSETQRNKGNFPGRFSGRQFSNSRSEMNVSTLELGDSALYLCASSPDRNIYEQYFGPGTRLTVT.

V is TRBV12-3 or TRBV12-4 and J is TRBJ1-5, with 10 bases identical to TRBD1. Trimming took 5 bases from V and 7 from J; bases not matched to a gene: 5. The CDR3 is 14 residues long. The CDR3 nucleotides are TGTGCCAGCAGTCGACAGGGGGCTCGACAGCCCCAGCATTTT. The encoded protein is CASSRQGARQPQHF.

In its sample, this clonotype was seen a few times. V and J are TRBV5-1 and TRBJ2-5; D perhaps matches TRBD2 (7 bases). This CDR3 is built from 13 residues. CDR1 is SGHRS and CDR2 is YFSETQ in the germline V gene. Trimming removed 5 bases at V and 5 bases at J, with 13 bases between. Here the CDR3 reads CASRAGTTETQYF. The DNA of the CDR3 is TGCGCCAGCAGAGCGGGGACAACCGAGACCCAGTACTTC.

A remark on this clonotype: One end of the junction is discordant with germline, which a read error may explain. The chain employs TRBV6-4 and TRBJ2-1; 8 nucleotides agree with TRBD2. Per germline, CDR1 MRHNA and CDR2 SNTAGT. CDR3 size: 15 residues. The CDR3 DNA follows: TGTGCCAGCAGTGAATCAGCGGGAGACTACGATGAGCAGTTCTTC. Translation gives CASSESAGDYDEQFF.

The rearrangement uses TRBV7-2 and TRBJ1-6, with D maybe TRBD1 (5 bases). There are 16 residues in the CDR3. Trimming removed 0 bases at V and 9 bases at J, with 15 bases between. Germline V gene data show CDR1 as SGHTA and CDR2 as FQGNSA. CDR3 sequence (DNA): TGTGCCAGCAGCTTAGCGATTTCCCAGGGTGGTTCACCCCTCCACTTT. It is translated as CASSLAISQGGSPLHF.

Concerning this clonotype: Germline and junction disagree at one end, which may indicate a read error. In nucleotides, the CDR3 is TGTACCAGCAGGGACAGGGGAAACTATGGCTACACCTTC. Protein: CTSRDRGNYGYTF. This chain links TRBV2 with TRBJ1-2; 10 bases align to TRBD1. The germline V gene encodes CDR1 SNHLY and CDR2 FYNNEI. The CDR3 has 13 amino acids. Full variable domain (remainder filled in from reference TRBV2 and TRBJ1-2): EPEVTQTPSHQVTQMGQEVILRCVPISNHLYFYWYRQILGQKVEFLVSFYNNEISEKSEIFDDQFSVERPDGSNFTLKIRSTKLEDSAMYFCTSRDRGNYGYTFGSGTRLTVV.

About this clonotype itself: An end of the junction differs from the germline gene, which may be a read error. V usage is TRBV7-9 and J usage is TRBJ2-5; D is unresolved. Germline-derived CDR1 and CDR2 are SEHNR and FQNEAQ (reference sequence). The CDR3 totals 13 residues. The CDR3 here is CASSLAGSEIQYF. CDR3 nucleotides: TGTGCCAGCAGCTTAGCAGGGTCGGAGATCCAGTACTTC. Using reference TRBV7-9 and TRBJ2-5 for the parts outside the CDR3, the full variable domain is DTGVSQNPRHKITKRGQNVTFRCDPISEHNRLYWYRQTLGQGPEFLTYFQNEAQLEKSRLLSDRFSAERPKGSFSTLEIQRTEQGDSAMYLCASSLAGSEIQYFGPGTRLLVL.

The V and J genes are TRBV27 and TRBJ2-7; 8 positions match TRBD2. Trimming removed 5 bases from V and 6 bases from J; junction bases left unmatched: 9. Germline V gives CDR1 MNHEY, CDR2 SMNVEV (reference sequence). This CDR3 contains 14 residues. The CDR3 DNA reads TGTGCCAGCAGTCCGGTAGCGGGACGGGGCGAGCAGTACTTC. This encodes CASSPVAGRGEQYF.

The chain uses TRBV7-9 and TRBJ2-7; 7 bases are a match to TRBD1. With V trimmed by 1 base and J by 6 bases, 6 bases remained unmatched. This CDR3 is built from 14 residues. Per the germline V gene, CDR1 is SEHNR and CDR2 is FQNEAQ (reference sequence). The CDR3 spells CASSLEGARIEQYF. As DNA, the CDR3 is TGTGCCAGCAGCTTAGAGGGGGCCAGAATCGAGCAGTACTTC.

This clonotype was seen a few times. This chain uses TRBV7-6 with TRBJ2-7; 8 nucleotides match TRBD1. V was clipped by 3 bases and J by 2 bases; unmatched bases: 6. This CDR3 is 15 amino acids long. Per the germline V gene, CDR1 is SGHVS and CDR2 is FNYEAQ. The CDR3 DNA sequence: TGTGCCAGCAGCTTTCGACAGGGGACCGCCTACGAGCAGTACTTC. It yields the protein CASSFRQGTAYEQYF.

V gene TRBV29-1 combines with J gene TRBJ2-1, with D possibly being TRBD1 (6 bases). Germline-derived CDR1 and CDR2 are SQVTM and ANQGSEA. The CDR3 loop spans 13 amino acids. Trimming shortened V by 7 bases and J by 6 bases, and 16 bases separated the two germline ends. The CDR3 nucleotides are TGCAGCGCTCCGGGACAAGTTGGCAATGAGCAGTTCTTC. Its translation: CSAPGQVGNEQFF.

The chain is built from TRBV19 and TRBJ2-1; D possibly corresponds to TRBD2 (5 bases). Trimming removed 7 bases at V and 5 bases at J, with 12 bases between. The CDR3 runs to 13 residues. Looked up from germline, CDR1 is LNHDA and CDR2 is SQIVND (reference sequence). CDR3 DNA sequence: TGTGCCAGTAACCGGGGTCCGAACAATGAGCAGTTCTTC. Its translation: CASNRGPNNEQFF.

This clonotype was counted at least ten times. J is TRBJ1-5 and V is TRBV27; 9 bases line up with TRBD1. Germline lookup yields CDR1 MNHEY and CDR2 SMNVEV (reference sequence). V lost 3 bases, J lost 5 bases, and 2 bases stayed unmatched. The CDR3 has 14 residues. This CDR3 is CASSFDRGDQPQHF. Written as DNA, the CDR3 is TGTGCCAGCAGTTTCGACAGGGGGGATCAGCCCCAGCATTTT.

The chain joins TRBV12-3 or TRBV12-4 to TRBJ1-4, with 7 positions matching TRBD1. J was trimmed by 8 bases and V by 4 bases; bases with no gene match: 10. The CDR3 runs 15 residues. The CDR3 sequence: CASSSRVRGEEKLFF. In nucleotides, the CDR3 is TGTGCCAGCAGTTCTCGTGTCAGGGGGGAGGAAAAACTGTTTTTT.